This is a list of T cell receptor beta chains from one sample in a study of shared T cell receptors in the human thymus. Generated by immunoSEQ multiplex PCR, the TCRdb table keeps only in-frame clones and is missing some. Of about 710,000 clones in the sample, around 87% are singletons; the top ten hold 0.0094%. This same sample was also taken into another study, of human thymus T cells.

Input material: thymocytes. These receptors came from a boy under two years old with a congenital heart defect. Each CDR3 is given with its conserved first and last residue. A D gene is named only where the DNA matches it firmly. Rows give clone size only sometimes, using once, few, many, or a class for an expanded clone.

TRBV30	NA	TRBJ1-3	TRBD1	CAWSVPGGYSGNTIYF	TGTGCCTGGAGTGTACCAGGGGGCTACTCTGGAAACACCATATATTTT
TRBV6-1	NA	TRBJ2-7	TRBD2	CASSEPPSGMSTYEQYF	TGTGCCAGCAGTGAACCCCCTAGCGGGATGAGCACCTACGAGCAGTACTTC
TRBV7-6	NA	TRBJ2-7	TRBD1	CASSPRTGKEYEQYF	TGTGCCAGCAGCCCACGGACAGGGAAGGAATACGAGCAGTACTTC
TRBV25-1	few	TRBJ1-1	NA	CASSESDSAVNTEAFF	TGTGCCAGCAGTGAATCGGACAGCGCCGTGAACACTGAAGCTTTCTTT
TRBV2	NA	TRBJ2-7	NA	CASRYAYEQYF	TGTGCCAGCAGGTATGCCTACGAGCAGTACTTC
TRBV12-2	once	TRBJ2-7	NA	CASRYGTGGYEQYF	TGTGCAAGTCGCTACGGGACAGGGGGCTACGAGCAGTACTTC
TRBV7-6	NA	TRBJ2-2	TRBD2	CASSLLSGGVNTGELFF	TGTGCCAGCAGCTTACTTAGCGGGGGCGTAAACACCGGGGAGCTGTTTTTT
TRBV13	NA	TRBJ2-3	NA	CASSFRDTRSTDTQYF	TGTGCCAGCAGCTTCCGGGACACCCGTTCCACAGATACGCAGTATTTT
TRBV28	once	TRBJ2-4	TRBD2	CASSTPLAGVNIQYF	TGTGCCAGCAGTACCCCCCTAGCGGGAGTAAACATTCAGTACTTC
TRBV2	NA	TRBJ2-7	NA	CASITAGARGGSPHEQYF	TGTGCCAGCATAACTGCCGGGGCCAGGGGCGGGAGTCCCCACGAGCAGTACTTC
TRBV5-1	NA	TRBJ2-7	TRBD1	CASTSSRGHDEQYF	TGCGCCAGCACCTCCTCCAGGGGGCATGACGAGCAGTACTTC
TRBV6-1	few	TRBJ2-1	NA	CATPSSYNEQFF	TGTGCCACCCCGAGCTCCTACAATGAGCAGTTCTTC
TRBV23-1	NA	TRBJ1-6	NA	CASSQSGPGGPYNSPLHF	TGCGCCAGCAGTCAATCTGGTCCCGGAGGGCCATATAATTCACCCCTCCACTTT
TRBV28	NA	TRBJ2-7	TRBD1	CASSRQGGYEQYF	TGTGCCAGCAGCAGACAGGGGGGGTACGAGCAGTACTTC
TRBV14	NA	TRBJ2-3	NA	CASSQDRQGTDTQYF	TGTGCCAGCAGCCAAGATCGACAGGGCACAGATACGCAGTATTTT
TRBV2	NA	TRBJ2-2	NA	CASSDTRVLLDTGELFF	TGTGCCAGCAGTGATACCAGGGTCCTATTAGACACCGGGGAGCTGTTTTTT
TRBV7-7	NA	TRBJ2-2	NA	CASSLTQDSGRDTGELFF	TGTGCTAGCAGCTTAACCCAGGACAGTGGAAGGGACACCGGGGAGCTGTTTTTT
TRBV27	once	TRBJ2-7	TRBD1	CASSSSLRMGTALRYEQYF	TGTGCCAGCAGTTCCTCTCTGCGGATGGGGACAGCATTACGCTACGAGCAGTACTTC
TRBV4-3	once	TRBJ2-1	NA	CASSQDSPTLPYESNNNEQFF	TGCGCCAGCAGCCAAGATAGCCCTACACTGCCATATGAGTCGAACAACAATGAGCAGTTCTTC
TRBV7-8	NA	TRBJ2-6	TRBD1	CASRKGRTGNSGANVLTF	TGTGCCAGCAGAAAAGGGCGGACAGGGAACTCTGGGGCCAACGTCCTGACTTTC